The clone carrying this TCR beta chain was seen only a few times. The sample originates from a study of patients and donors after allogeneic stem cell transplantation. TCRdb re-analysed the RT-PCR reads in MiXCR, keeping a single row per CDR3 protein. This table has some 160,000 distinct CDR3 sequences, more than 20% appearing once. The sequence came from a human donor who was either an allogeneic HSCT recipient or a stem cell or donor lymphocyte infusion donor (not recorded which). It is not recorded whose cells these are; they may come from a transplant donor. The sequencing sample was made of blood, either unsorted or a sorted T cell fraction (not recorded which).

CDR3 DNA sequence: TGTGCCACTCGGAGTGCCGAGAAGAACACTGAAGCTTTCTTT. Protein: CATRSAEKNTEAFF. The chain has TRBV10-3 and TRBJ1-1, with D unclear. The CDR3 has 14 amino acids. From germline, CDR1 is ENHRY and CDR2 SYGVKD. V dropped 10 bases and J dropped 1 base, with 16 bases sitting between them.